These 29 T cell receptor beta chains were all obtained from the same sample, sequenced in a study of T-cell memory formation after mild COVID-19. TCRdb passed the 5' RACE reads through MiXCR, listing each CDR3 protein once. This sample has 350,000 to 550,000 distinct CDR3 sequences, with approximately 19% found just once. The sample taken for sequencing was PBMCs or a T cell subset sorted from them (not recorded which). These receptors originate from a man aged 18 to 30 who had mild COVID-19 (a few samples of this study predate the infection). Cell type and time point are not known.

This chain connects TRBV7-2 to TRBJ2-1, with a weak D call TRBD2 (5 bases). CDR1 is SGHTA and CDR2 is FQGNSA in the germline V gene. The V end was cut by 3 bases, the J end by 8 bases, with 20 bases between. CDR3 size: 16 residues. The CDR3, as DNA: TGTGCCAGCAGCTTGGGAGCACTAGTTGTTGGTGATGAGCAGTTCTTC. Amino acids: CASSLGALVVGDEQFF.

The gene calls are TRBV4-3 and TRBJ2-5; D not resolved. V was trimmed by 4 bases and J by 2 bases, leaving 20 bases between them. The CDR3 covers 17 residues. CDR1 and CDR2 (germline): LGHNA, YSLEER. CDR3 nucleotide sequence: TGCGCCAGCAGCCTCGCCCCCCCGGACCATTATCAAGAGACCCAGTACTTC. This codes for CASSLAPPDHYQETQYF.

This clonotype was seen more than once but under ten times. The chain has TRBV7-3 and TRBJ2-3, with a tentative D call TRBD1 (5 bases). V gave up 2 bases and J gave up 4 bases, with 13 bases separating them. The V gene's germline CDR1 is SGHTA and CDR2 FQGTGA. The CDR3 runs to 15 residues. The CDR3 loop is CASSLSGQTADTQYF. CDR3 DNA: TGTGCCAGCAGCTTATCAGGACAAACTGCAGATACGCAGTATTTT. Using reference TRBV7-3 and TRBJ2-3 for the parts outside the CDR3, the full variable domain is GAGVSQTPSNKVTEKGKYVELRCDPISGHTALYWYRQSLGQGPEFLIYFQGTGAADDSGLPNDRFFAVRPEGSVSTLKIQRTERGDSAVYLCASSLSGQTADTQYFGPGTRLTVL.

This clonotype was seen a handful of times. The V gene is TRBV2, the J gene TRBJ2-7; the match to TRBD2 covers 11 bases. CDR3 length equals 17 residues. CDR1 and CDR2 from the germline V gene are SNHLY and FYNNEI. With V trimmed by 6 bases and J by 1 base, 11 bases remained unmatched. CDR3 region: CASRVEVAGGSSYEQYV. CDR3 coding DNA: TGTGCCAGCAGAGTTGAAGTAGCGGGGGGGAGTTCCTACGAGCAGTACGTC.

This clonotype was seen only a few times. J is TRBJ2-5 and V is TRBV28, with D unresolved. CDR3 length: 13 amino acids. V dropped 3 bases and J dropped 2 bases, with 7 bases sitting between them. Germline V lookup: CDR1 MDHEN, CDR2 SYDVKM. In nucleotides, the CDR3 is TGTGCCAGCAGTTTTTTGAGTCAAGAGACCCAGTACTTC. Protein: CASSFLSQETQYF.

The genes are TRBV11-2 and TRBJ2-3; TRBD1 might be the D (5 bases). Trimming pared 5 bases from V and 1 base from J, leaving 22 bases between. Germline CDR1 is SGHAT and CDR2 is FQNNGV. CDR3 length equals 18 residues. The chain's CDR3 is CASSPMVPGAYGTDTQYF. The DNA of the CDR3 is TGTGCCAGCAGCCCCATGGTCCCTGGGGCCTATGGCACAGATACGCAGTATTTT.

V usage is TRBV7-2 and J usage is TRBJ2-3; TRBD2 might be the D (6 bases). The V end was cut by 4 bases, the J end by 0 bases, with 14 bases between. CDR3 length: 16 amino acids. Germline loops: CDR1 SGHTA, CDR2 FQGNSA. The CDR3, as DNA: TGTGCCAGCAGCTCCTTCGCTGGGGGGAGCACAGATACGCAGTATTTT. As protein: CASSSFAGGSTDTQYF. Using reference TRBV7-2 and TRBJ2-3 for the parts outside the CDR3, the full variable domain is GAGVSQSPSNKVTEKGKDVELRCDPISGHTALYWYRQSLGQGLEFLIYFQGNSAPDKSGLPSDRFSAERTGGSVSTLTIQRTQQEDSAVYLCASSSFAGGSTDTQYFGPGTRLTVL.

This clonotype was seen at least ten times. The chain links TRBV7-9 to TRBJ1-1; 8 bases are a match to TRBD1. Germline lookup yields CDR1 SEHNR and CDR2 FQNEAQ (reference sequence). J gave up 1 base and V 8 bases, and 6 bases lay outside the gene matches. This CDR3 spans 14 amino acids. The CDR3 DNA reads TGTGCCAGCGGGCCTGGGACAGGGAACACTGAAGCTTTCTTT. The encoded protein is CASGPGTGNTEAFF.

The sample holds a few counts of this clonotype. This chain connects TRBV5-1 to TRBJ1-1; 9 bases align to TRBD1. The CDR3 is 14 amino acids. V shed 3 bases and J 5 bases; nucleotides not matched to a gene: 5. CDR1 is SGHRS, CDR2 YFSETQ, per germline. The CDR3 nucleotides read TGCGCCAGCAGCTGGGGGGACAGGGAAACTGAAGCTTTCTTT. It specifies CASSWGDRETEAFF. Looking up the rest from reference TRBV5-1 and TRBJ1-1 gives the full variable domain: KAGVTQTPRYLIKTRGQQVTLSCSPISGHRSVSWYQQTPGQGLQFLFEYFSETQRNKGNFPGRFSGRQFSNSRSEMNVSTLELGDSALYLCASSWGDRETEAFFGQGTRLTVV.

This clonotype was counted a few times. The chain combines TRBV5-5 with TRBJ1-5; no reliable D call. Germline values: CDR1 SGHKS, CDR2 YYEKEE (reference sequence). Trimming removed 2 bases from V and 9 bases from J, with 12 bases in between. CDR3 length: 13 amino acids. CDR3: CASSFGPGPPQHF. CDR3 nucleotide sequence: TGTGCCAGCAGCTTTGGACCCGGTCCGCCCCAGCATTTT.

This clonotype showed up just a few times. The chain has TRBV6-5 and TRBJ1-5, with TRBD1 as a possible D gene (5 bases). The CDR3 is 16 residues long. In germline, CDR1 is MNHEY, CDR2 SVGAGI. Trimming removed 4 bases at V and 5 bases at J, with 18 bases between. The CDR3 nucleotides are TGTGCCAGCAGTTCGGGGGGGGGACGTCATGATCAGCCCCAGCATTTT. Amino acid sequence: CASSSGGGRHDQPQHF.

CDR3 region: CASSYYGGHTEAFF. The DNA for the CDR3 is TGTGCCAGCAGTTACTACGGGGGGCACACTGAAGCTTTCTTT. V and J are TRBV6-5 and TRBJ1-1; the D gene is possibly TRBD1 (6 bases). The germline CDR1 and CDR2 sequences are MNHEY and SVGAGI. Trimming took off 1 base at V and 3 bases at J, with 9 bases between the two ends. CDR3 length equals 14 residues.

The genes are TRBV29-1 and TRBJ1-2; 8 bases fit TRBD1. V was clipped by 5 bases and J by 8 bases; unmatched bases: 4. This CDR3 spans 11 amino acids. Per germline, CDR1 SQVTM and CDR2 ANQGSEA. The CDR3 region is CSVQGADGYTF. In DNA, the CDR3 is TGCAGCGTTCAGGGGGCGGACGGCTACACCTTC.

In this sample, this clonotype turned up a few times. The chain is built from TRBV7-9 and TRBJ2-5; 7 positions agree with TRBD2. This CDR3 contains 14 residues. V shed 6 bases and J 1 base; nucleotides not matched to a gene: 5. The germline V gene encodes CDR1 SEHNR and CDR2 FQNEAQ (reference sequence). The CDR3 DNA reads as TGTGCCAGCAGGGAGCGGGACGCCCAAGAGACCCAGTACTTC. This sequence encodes CASRERDAQETQYF.

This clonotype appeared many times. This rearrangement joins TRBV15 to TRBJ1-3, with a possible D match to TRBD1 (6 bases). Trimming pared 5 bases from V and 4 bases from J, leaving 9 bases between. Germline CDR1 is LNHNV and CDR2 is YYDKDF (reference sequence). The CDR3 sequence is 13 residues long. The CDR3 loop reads CATSLQGGNTIYF. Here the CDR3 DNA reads TGTGCCACCAGCCTACAGGGCGGAAACACCATATATTTT.

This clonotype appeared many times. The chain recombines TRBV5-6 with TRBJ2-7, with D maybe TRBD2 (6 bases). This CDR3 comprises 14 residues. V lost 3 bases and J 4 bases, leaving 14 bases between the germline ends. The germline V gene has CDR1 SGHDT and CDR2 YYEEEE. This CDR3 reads CASSSYRGTYEQYF. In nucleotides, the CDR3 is TGTGCCAGCAGCTCCTACCGCGGGACTTACGAGCAGTACTTC.

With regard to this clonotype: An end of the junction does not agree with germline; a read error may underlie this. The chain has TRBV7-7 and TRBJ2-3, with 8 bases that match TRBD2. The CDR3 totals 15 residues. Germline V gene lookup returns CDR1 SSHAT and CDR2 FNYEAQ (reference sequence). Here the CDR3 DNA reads TGTGCTAGCAGCCATACGCGGGGGGCCTTGGATACGCAGTATTTT. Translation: CASSHTRGALDTQYF.

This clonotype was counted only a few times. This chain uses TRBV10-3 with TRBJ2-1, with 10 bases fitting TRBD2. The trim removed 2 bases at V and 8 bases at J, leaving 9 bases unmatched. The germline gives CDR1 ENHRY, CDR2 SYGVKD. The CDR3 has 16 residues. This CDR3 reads CAISEAASGGVDEQFF. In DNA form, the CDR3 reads TGTGCCATCAGTGAGGCGGCCAGCGGGGGGGTGGATGAGCAGTTCTTC.

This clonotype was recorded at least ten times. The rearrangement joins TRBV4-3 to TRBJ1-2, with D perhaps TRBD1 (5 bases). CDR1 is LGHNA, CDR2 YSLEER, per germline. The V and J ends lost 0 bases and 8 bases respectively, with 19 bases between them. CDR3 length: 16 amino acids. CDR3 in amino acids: CASSQDLTAGGKGYTF. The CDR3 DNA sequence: TGCGCCAGCAGCCAAGATTTAACTGCGGGGGGAAAGGGCTACACCTTC.

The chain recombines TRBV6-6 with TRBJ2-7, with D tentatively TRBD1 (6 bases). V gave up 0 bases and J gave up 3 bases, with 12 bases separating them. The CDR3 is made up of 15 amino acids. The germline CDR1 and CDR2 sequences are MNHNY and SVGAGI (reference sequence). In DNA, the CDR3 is TGTGCCAGCAGTTACTCGAGGCAGGGGATCTACGAGCAGTACGTC. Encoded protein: CASSYSRQGIYEQYV.

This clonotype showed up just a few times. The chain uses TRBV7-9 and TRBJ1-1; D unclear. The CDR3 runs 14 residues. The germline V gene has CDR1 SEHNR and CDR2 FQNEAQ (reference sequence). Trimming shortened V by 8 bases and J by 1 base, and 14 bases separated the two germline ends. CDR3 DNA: TGTGCCAGCCGTTCTCGGTCCCCGAACACTGAAGCTTTCTTT. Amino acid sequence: CASRSRSPNTEAFF.

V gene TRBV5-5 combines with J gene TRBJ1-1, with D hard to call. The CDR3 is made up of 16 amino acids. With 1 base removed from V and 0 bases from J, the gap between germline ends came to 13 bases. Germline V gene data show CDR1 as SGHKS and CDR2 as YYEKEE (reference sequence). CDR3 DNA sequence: TGTGCCAGCAGCTTGCACGCAGGACTAATGAACACTGAAGCTTTCTTT. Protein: CASSLHAGLMNTEAFF.

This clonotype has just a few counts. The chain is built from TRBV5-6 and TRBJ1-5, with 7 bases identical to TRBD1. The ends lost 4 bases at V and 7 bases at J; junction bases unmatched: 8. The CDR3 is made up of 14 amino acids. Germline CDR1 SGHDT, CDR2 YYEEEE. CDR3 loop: CASSKRTGGQPQHF. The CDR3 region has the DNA TGTGCCAGCAGCAAGAGGACAGGTGGACAGCCCCAGCATTTT. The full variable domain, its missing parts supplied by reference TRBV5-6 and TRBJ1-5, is DAGVTQSPTHLIKTRGQQVTLRCSPKSGHDTVSWYQQALGQGPQFIFQYYEEEERQRGNFPDRFSGHQFPNYSSELNVNALLLGDSALYLCASSKRTGGQPQHFGDGTRLSIL.

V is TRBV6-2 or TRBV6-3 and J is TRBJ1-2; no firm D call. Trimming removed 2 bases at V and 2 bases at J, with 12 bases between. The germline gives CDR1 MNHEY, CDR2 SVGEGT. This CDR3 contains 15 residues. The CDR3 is CASSYREKDNYGYTF. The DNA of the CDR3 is TGTGCCAGCAGTTACAGGGAAAAGGACAACTATGGCTACACCTTC.

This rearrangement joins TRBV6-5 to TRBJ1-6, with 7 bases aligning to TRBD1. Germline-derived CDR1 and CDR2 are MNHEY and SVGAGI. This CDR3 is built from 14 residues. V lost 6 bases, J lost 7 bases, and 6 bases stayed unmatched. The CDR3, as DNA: TGTGCCAGCAGCATATTGGACAGGAATTCACCCCTCCACTTT. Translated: CASSILDRNSPLHF.

CDR3 sequence: CASSPTTRQCYTF. The DNA of the CDR3 is TGTGCCAGCAGTCCCACCACCCGGCAATGCTACACCTTC. The chain has TRBV6-2 or TRBV6-3 and TRBJ1-2; D is unclear. Germline CDR1 MNHEY, CDR2 SVGEGT. The CDR3 has 13 residues. V was shortened by 5 bases and J by 9 bases, with 16 bases between the two germline ends.

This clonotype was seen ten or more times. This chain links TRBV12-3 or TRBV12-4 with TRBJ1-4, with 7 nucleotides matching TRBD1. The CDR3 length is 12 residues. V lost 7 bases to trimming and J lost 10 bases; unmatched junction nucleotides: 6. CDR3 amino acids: CASKQGWGKLFF. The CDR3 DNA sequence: TGTGCCAGCAAACAGGGGTGGGGAAAACTGTTTTTT.

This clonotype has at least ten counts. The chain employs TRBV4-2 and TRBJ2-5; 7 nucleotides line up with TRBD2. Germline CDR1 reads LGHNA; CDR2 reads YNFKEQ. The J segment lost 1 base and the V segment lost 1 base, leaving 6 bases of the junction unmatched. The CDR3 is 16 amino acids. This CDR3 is CASSQVDGGGQETQYF. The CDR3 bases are TGTGCCAGCAGCCAAGTGGACGGCGGGGGCCAAGAGACCCAGTACTTC.

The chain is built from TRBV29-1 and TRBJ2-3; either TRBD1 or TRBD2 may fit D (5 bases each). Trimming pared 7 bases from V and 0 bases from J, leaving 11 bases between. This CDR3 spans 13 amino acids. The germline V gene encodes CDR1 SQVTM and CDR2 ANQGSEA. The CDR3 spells CSARDHSTDTQYF. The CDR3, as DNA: TGCAGCGCTAGGGACCACAGCACAGATACGCAGTATTTT.